This TCR beta chain was sequenced during a study of memory CD4+ T cells and cytomegalovirus serostatus. The repertoire was sequenced with immunoSEQ multiplex PCR; TCRdb's copy has only in-frame clones and lacks some. The sample has 55,000 to 80,000 clones; about 76% are singletons. Germline-derived CDR1 and CDR2 are SGHAT and FQNNGV. The CDR3 is 16 residues long. V dropped 5 bases and J dropped 2; count of bases not matched to a gene: 12. Single viable CD3+CD4+CD8-CD45RO+ cells were sorted as the memory CD4+ T cells. Specimen: memory CD4+ T cells from blood. The rearrangement joins TRBV11-2 to TRBJ2-7; 7 bases fit TRBD2. The sequence derives from an adult in good health and CMV-seropositive. The CDR3 coding sequence is TGTGCCAGCAGCGGGCTATCGAAGCGGGACGCCTACGAGCAGTACTTC. Translating gives CASSGLSKRDAYEQYF. Variable domain in full (rest from reference TRBV11-2 and TRBJ2-7): EAGVAQSPRYKIIEKRQSVAFWCNPISGHATLYWYQQILGQGPKLLIQFQNNGVVDDSQLPKDRFSAERLKGVDSTLKIQPAKLEDSAVYLCASSGLSKRDAYEQYFGPGTRLTVT.